This T cell receptor (beta chain) is from a study of blood T cell repertoires in COVID-19. Study in general: Sources were T cells, B-cell-depleted T cells, or PBMCs; the material itself was cDNA or gDNA.

Clones were read by immunoSEQ multiplex PCR, and TCRdb kept only the in-frame ones, dropping some. The profile shows 200,000 or so clones, around 81% of them singletons. The germline V gene encodes CDR1 SGHNT and CDR2 YYREEE (reference sequence). The V end lost 4 bases, the J end lost 5 bases, and 24 bases lay between the germline ends. The CDR3 is 17 amino acids. Participants' own reports of clinical history determined their cohort assignment. In its sample, this clone was seen once. The chain employs TRBV5-4 and TRBJ1-1; possible D gene TRBD1, 6 bases. The material sequenced was PBMCs or T cells enriched from blood (not recorded which). The sequence was obtained from a woman between 40 and 50 years old with acute COVID-19. The CDR3 spells CASSPGGQGRGLTEAFF. Written as DNA, the CDR3 is TGTGCCAGCAGCCCGGGAGGGCAGGGGAGAGGATTGACTGAAGCTTTCTTT.